Shown below are 24 T cell receptor beta chains from a single sample sequenced in a study of cytomegalovirus exposure and HLA in healthy donors. PCR primers comprised 60 Vbeta and 13 Jbeta primers. Assay: immunoSEQ multiplex PCR; the TCRdb copy retains only in-frame clones and omits some. The sample has about 75,000 clones, roughly 84% seen once; the top ten hold over 15%. The sample was PBMCs. The receptor set was obtained from an older man in good health and CMV-seropositive.

This clone was picked up one time. This CDR3 is CASSLDFLSSYNEQFF. The CDR3 nucleotides are TGTGCCAGCAGCCTTGACTTCCTGAGCTCCTACAATGAGCAGTTCTTC. The V gene is TRBV5-6, the J gene TRBJ2-1; D ambiguous. CDR3 length: 16 amino acids. The V and J ends lost 4 bases and 0 bases respectively, with 14 bases between them. Germline V gives CDR1 SGHDT, CDR2 YYEEEE.

The chain combines TRBV6-5 with TRBJ2-7; TRBD1 is a possible D gene (6 bases). The length of the CDR3 is 15 residues. Germline V lookup: CDR1 MNHEY, CDR2 SVGAGI. V gave up 6 bases and J gave up 2 bases, with 17 bases separating them. CDR3 amino acids: CASRWGLQGTYEQYF. The DNA of the CDR3 is TGTGCCAGCAGGTGGGGCCTTCAGGGGACCTACGAGCAGTACTTC.

V gene TRBV5-8 combines with J gene TRBJ1-5; D possibly corresponds to TRBD1 (6 bases). This CDR3 region has 14 residues. The germline V gene encodes CDR1 SGHTS and CDR2 YDEGEE. V was cut by 2 bases and J by 1 base, with 7 bases left in between. CDR3 residues: CASSLQGSNQPQHF. CDR3 sequence (DNA): TGTGCCAGCAGCTTACAGGGAAGCAATCAGCCCCAGCATTTT.

The genes are TRBV29-1 and TRBJ2-5; tentative D call: TRBD2 (5 bases). The V end lost 6 bases, the J end lost 1 base, and 12 bases lay between the germline ends. The germline gives CDR1 SQVTM, CDR2 ANQGSEA. The CDR3 extends over 13 amino acids. This chain's CDR3 is CSVSRDFQETQYF. The CDR3 DNA reads as TGCAGCGTGAGCCGGGATTTCCAAGAGACCCAGTACTTC. Drawing the rest from reference TRBV29-1 and TRBJ2-5, the complete variable domain is SAVISQKPSRDICQRGTSLTIQCQVDSQVTMMFWYRQQPGQSLTLIATANQGSEATYESGFVIDKFPISRPNLTFSTLTVSNMSPEDSSIYLCSVSRDFQETQYFGPGTRLLVL.

The V gene is TRBV5-1, the J gene TRBJ1-1; no firm D call. Trimming took 1 base from V and 1 from J, leaving 11 bases between them. CDR3 length: 15 amino acids. Germline assignment: CDR1 SGHRS and CDR2 YFSETQ. The CDR3 loop reads CASSLLVSGNTEAFF. In DNA form, the CDR3 reads TGCGCCAGCAGCTTGCTTGTTTCAGGGAACACTGAAGCTTTCTTT. Complete variable domain (other parts from reference TRBV5-1 and TRBJ1-1): KAGVTQTPRYLIKTRGQQVTLSCSPISGHRSVSWYQQTPGQGLQFLFEYFSETQRNKGNFPGRFSGRQFSNSRSEMNVSTLELGDSALYLCASSLLVSGNTEAFFGQGTRLTVV.

In this sample, this clone turned up once. The chain uses TRBV6-4 and TRBJ2-1; 8 positions agree with TRBD2. Looked up from germline, CDR1 is MRHNA and CDR2 is SNTAGT. The length of the CDR3 is 17 residues. After removal of 5 bases from V and 10 bases from J, the junction contained 19 bases not matched to a gene. This CDR3 is CASSKDRSGGRQWEQFF. In nucleotides, the CDR3 is TGTGCCAGCAGTAAGGACCGCAGCGGGGGAAGACAATGGGAGCAGTTCTTC.

CDR3 protein: CASSKYPRQGSSYEQYF. Here the CDR3 DNA reads TGTGCCAGCAGCAAATATCCCAGGCAGGGGAGCTCCTACGAGCAGTACTTC. This chain connects TRBV21-1 to TRBJ2-7; the tabulated D call, TRBD1, remains unverified against the DNA. TRBV21-1 is given as a pseudogene. The CDR3 extends over 17 amino acids.

V is TRBV29-1 and J is TRBJ2-1; D remains unclear. This CDR3 region has 11 residues. The V end lost 6 bases, the J end lost 5 bases, and 8 bases lay between the germline ends. Looked up from germline, CDR1 is SQVTM and CDR2 is ANQGSEA. The CDR3 reads CSVARHNEQFF. The CDR3, as DNA: TGCAGCGTGGCCAGGCACAATGAGCAGTTCTTC.

The V and J genes are TRBV13 and TRBJ2-1; TRBD2 matches at 14 bases. Trimming at V came to 5 bases and at J to 7 bases, leaving 4 bases not matched to a gene. In germline, CDR1 is PRHDT, CDR2 FYEKMQ (reference sequence). The CDR3 totals 15 residues. Written as DNA, the CDR3 is TGTGCCAGCAGCCCGCGGACTAGCGGGAGGAATGAGCAGTTCTTC. Translation gives CASSPRTSGRNEQFF. Together with reference TRBV13 and TRBJ2-1, the CDR3 gives the full variable domain: AAGVIQSPRHLIKEKRETATLKCYPIPRHDTVYWYQQGPGQDPQFLISFYEKMQSDKGSIPDRFSAQQFSDYHSELNMSSLELGDSALYFCASSPRTSGRNEQFFGPGTRLTVL.

V usage is TRBV27 and J usage is TRBJ2-7; 10 nucleotides align to TRBD1. The V and J ends lost 5 bases and 5 bases, in that order; junction bases with no gene match: 6. The germline V gene has CDR1 MNHEY and CDR2 SMNVEV (reference sequence). This CDR3 contains 14 residues. For the CDR3, the DNA is TGTGCCAGCAGTCCGGGACAGGGGTTTGACGAGCAGTACTTC. Protein product: CASSPGQGFDEQYF.

This sequence joins TRBV10-1 and TRBJ2-7; 10 bases map to TRBD2. J gave up 2 bases and V 10 bases, and 17 bases lay outside the gene matches. The germline V gene encodes CDR1 WNHNN and CDR2 SYGVQD (reference sequence). This CDR3 is built from 17 residues. This CDR3 reads CAIPQGVGAGGPYEQYF. Written as DNA, the CDR3 is TGCGCCATCCCACAGGGGGTGGGAGCGGGAGGGCCCTACGAGCAGTACTTC.

This clone was detected a few times. The chain couples TRBV7-8 to TRBJ2-3, with D maybe TRBD1 (6 bases). V was pared by 3 bases and J by 2 bases, with 15 bases between. The CDR3 is 16 amino acids. Germline CDR1 reads SGHVS; CDR2 reads FQNEAQ. The CDR3 DNA reads TGTGCCAGCAGCTTTGGGCAGGGGCTGGTCACAGATACGCAGTATTTT. Translated: CASSFGQGLVTDTQYF. Looking up the rest from reference TRBV7-8 and TRBJ2-3 gives the full variable domain: GAGVSQSPRYKVAKRGQDVALRCDPISGHVSLFWYQQALGQGPEFLTYFQNEAQLDKSGLPSDRFFAERPEGSVSTLKIQRTQQEDSAVYLCASSFGQGLVTDTQYFGPGTRLTVL.

The gene calls are TRBV6-5 and TRBJ1-2; D not certain. In germline, CDR1 is MNHEY, CDR2 SVGAGI. CDR3 length: 15 amino acids. V shed 5 bases and J shed 4 bases, with 17 bases lying between them. Here the CDR3 DNA reads TGTGCCAGCAGTCCATTGGCGACCTCTAGCTATGGCTACACCTTC. Translation: CASSPLATSSYGYTF.

The chain joins TRBV7-3 to TRBJ2-5, with TRBD2 matching over 9 bases. CDR3 size: 13 residues. CDR1 and CDR2 (germline): SGHTA, FQGTGA. Trimming cost V 5 bases and J 5 bases; bases outside gene matches: 3. This CDR3 reads CASSLLAGETQYF. The CDR3 DNA sequence: TGTGCCAGCAGCCTGCTAGCGGGGGAGACCCAGTACTTC.

This clone came up a few times. The rearrangement uses TRBV12-5 and TRBJ2-6; TRBD1 matches 7 bases. CDR3 length: 18 residues. The V gene end was trimmed by 2 bases and the J gene end by 0 bases; junction bases not matched to a gene: 7. Germline V gene data show CDR1 as LGHNT and CDR2 as FRNRAP. The CDR3, as DNA: TGTGCTAGTGGTTTGTCACGGGGACAGTACTCTGGGGCCAACGTCCTGACTTTC. Its protein product is CASGLSRGQYSGANVLTF.

This chain links TRBV6-5 with TRBJ2-5; the D is unclear. Gene TRBJ2-7 matches the end of the DNA better, so the J call may be wrong. Germline V CDR1 and CDR2: MNHEY, SVGAGI. CDR3 length: 16 amino acids. CDR3 loop: CASSYSRPNRAYEQYF. The CDR3 DNA sequence: TGTGCCAGCAGTTACTCGCGCCCCAACAGAGCCTACGAGCAGTACTTC.

This chain joins TRBV5-6 and TRBJ1-5; D is uncertain. Trimming took off 2 bases at V and 4 bases at J, with 16 bases between the two ends. The length of the CDR3 is 16 residues. In germline, CDR1 is SGHDT, CDR2 YYEEEE. The CDR3 sequence is CASSFYSAGANQPQHF. The CDR3 bases are TGTGCCAGCAGCTTTTACTCGGCGGGAGCAAATCAGCCCCAGCATTTT.

V usage is TRBV10-2 and J usage is TRBJ1-6; 8 bases agree with TRBD1. J gave up 8 bases and V 6 bases, and 0 bases lay outside the gene matches. Germline-derived CDR1 and CDR2 are WSHSY and SAAADI. CDR3 length: 12 amino acids. The CDR3 spells CASRDRDSPLHF. CDR3 DNA: TGCGCCAGCAGGGACAGGGATTCACCCCTCCACTTT.

V and J are TRBV18 and TRBJ1-1; 7 positions agree with TRBD1. CDR3 length equals 14 residues. From germline, CDR1 is KGHSH and CDR2 LQKENI. The ends lost 3 bases at V and 3 bases at J; junction bases unmatched: 4. The CDR3 here is CASSPQTGDTEAFF. The CDR3 DNA sequence: TGTGCCAGCTCACCTCAAACAGGGGACACTGAAGCTTTCTTT. The variable domain in full, completed from reference TRBV18 and TRBJ1-1, reads NAGVMQNPRHLVRRRGQEARLRCSPMKGHSHVYWYRQLPEEGLKFMVYLQKENIIDESGMPKERFSAEFPKEGPSILRIQQVVRGDSAAYFCASSPQTGDTEAFFGQGTRLTVV.

The genes are TRBV6-1 and TRBJ2-7, with D possibly matching TRBD1 (7 bases). The V gene's germline CDR1 is MNHNS and CDR2 SASEGT. This CDR3 has 16 residues. The V gene lost 0 bases and the J gene lost 0 bases, with 12 bases spanning the gap. CDR3 DNA sequence: TGTGCCAGCAGTGAAGCGGCAGGGGGGAGCTCCTACGAGCAGTACTTC. Its translation: CASSEAAGGSSYEQYF.

This clone appeared a single time. This chain links TRBV5-1 with TRBJ2-3; 9 nucleotides agree with TRBD1. CDR1 is SGHRS, CDR2 YFSETQ, per germline. V gave up 3 bases and J gave up 0 bases; unmatched junction bases: 2. The CDR3 is 15 residues long. Here the CDR3 DNA reads TGCGCCAGCAGCTGGGACAGGGAGAGCACAGATACGCAGTATTTT. Amino acid sequence: CASSWDRESTDTQYF. The complete variable domain, with remaining parts taken from reference TRBV5-1 and TRBJ2-3, reads KAGVTQTPRYLIKTRGQQVTLSCSPISGHRSVSWYQQTPGQGLQFLFEYFSETQRNKGNFPGRFSGRQFSNSRSEMNVSTLELGDSALYLCASSWDRESTDTQYFGPGTRLTVL.

This chain connects TRBV11-2 to TRBJ2-7, with D perhaps TRBD1 (6 bases). Trimming took off 3 bases at V and 4 bases at J, with 10 bases between the two ends. This CDR3 contains 13 residues. The germline gives CDR1 SGHAT, CDR2 FQNNGV. CDR3 bases: TGTGCCAGCAGCTTGAGGGGGTTATACGAGCAGTACTTC. Its translation is CASSLRGLYEQYF.

This rearrangement joins TRBV6-1 to TRBJ2-5; no clear D. The CDR3 totals 11 residues. From germline, CDR1 is MNHNS and CDR2 SASEGT. Deletions cut 1 base from V and 7 bases from J, with 4 bases between. The CDR3 loop reads CASSEGGTQYF. Here the CDR3 DNA reads TGTGCCAGCAGTGAAGGCGGGACCCAGTACTTC.

The genes are TRBV7-9 and TRBJ2-7; D unclear. Germline V gene sequence: CDR1 SEHNR, CDR2 FQNEAQ (reference sequence). The CDR3 spans 13 residues. Deletions cut 0 bases from V and 3 bases from J, with 6 bases between. The CDR3 spells CASSLAPGYEQYF. CDR3 DNA sequence: TGTGCCAGCAGCTTAGCTCCGGGCTACGAGCAGTACTTC.